This T cell receptor beta chain appears in the sequencing data of a study of T cells in tumors after PD-1 blockade. Study-wide background: Patients received pembrolizumab 200 mg every 3 weeks or cemiplimab 350 mg every 2 weeks. On average, peripheral blood gave 100,000 to 140,000 TCR templates and 33,000 or so unique clonotypes.

Template: tumor biopsy or peripheral blood genomic DNA, about 600-6,004 ng per sample. This CDR3 is 13 amino acids long. Looked up from germline, CDR1 is MNHEY and CDR2 is SMNVEV (reference sequence). Deletions cut 8 bases from V and 3 bases from J, with 14 bases between. Measured with immunoSEQ multiplex PCR; TCRdb has only the in-frame clones, and not every one. Of about 20,000 clones listed, around 80% are singletons. Specimen: PBMCs, collected before anti-PD-1 treatment. The chain joins TRBV27 to TRBJ2-7, with D possibly matching TRBD1 (6 bases). This receptor was taken from a human donor with basal cell carcinoma. The CDR3 region is CASRTTGGYEQYF. The CDR3 coding sequence is TGTGCCAGCCGAACGACAGGAGGCTACGAGCAGTACTTC.